The T cell receptor (beta chain) under discussion was sequenced for a study of T cells in Graves' hyperthyroidism and ophthalmopathy. Study overall: Peripheral blood was secured at the point of initial diagnosis, before any treatment. Points from the study as a whole: Separation of ophthalmopathy from stable hyperthyroidism was achieved by a 13 V-J model.

This clonotype was seen many times. Its antigen is not known. Amplification yielded TCR beta CDR3 regions, with RNA transcripts as the source. HTBI primers drove first-round RT-PCR of the TCR CDR3. TCRdb re-derived calls from the multiplex PCR reads in MiXCR, one entry per CDR3 protein. Of hundreds of thousands of distinct CDR3 sequences listed, less than 25% are singletons. Ophthalmopathy in the patients scored at least 3 on Clinical Activity Score and at least 4 on NOSPECS grade, lasting under 3 months. Sequenced input: blood. The sequence came from a woman in her thirties with Graves' ophthalmopathy.

The chain's CDR3 is CATREDTEAFF. CDR3 coding DNA: TGTGCCACCCGAGAGGACACTGAAGCTTTCTTT. V and J are TRBV7-9 and TRBJ1-1; D is unclear. Trimming took 10 bases from V and 3 from J, leaving 9 bases between them. This CDR3 spans 11 amino acids. Germline values: CDR1 SEHNR, CDR2 FQNEAQ (reference sequence).